This T cell receptor (beta chain) was found in a study of blood T cell repertoires in COVID-19. Assay used: immunoSEQ multiplex PCR; TCRdb lists only in-frame clones, some missing. The sample holds about 98,000 clones, more than 75% seen once. This CDR3 is 16 amino acids long. Germline values: CDR1 SGHRS, CDR2 YFSETQ. The J segment lost 7 bases and the V segment lost 4 bases, leaving 16 bases of the junction unmatched. This sequence originates from a man older than 75 with acute or convalescent COVID-19. The chain carries TRBV5-1 and TRBJ2-7; 8 bases agree with TRBD2. The specimen was peripheral blood. CDR3 sequence reads: CASSPGNRAGVGEQYF. The CDR3 DNA sequence: TGCGCCAGCAGCCCAGGAAATCGAGCGGGAGTAGGTGAGCAGTACTTC. Drawing the rest from reference TRBV5-1 and TRBJ2-7, the complete variable domain is KAGVTQTPRYLIKTRGQQVTLSCSPISGHRSVSWYQQTPGQGLQFLFEYFSETQRNKGNFPGRFSGRQFSNSRSEMNVSTLELGDSALYLCASSPGNRAGVGEQYFGPGTRLTVT.